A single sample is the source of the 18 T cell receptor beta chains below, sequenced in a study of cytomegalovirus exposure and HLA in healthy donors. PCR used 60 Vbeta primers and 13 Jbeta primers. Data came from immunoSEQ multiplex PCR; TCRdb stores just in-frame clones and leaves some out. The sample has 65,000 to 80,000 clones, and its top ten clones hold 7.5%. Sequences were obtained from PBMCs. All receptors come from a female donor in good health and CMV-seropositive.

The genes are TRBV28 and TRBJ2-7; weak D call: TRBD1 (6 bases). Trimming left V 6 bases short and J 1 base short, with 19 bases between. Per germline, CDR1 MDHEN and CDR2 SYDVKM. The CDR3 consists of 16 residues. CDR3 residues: CASSIWPRGASYEQYF. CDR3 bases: TGTGCCAGCAGCATATGGCCCAGGGGCGCGTCCTACGAGCAGTACTTC.

The CDR3 DNA is TGTGCCAGCAGTTACCAGTATAGCGGTACCACAGATACGCAGTATTTT. Protein product: CASSYQYSGTTDTQYF. The chain joins TRBV6-5 to TRBJ2-3; D may be TRBD2 (6 bases). The length of the CDR3 is 16 residues. Germline CDR1 MNHEY, CDR2 SVGAGI. V shed 2 bases and J shed 2 bases, with 14 bases lying between them.

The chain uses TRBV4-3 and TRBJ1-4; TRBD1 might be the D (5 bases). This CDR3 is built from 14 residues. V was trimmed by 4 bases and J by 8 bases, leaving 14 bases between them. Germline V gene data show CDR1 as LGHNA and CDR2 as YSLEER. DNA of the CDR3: TGCGCCAGCAGCCCCCAGGGAATTGGAGAAAAACTGTTTTTT. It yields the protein CASSPQGIGEKLFF.

As DNA, the CDR3 is TGTGCCAGTTCGACTCCCGGGACAGGGCTCGGCGAGCAGTACTTC. It encodes CASSTPGTGLGEQYF. This chain connects TRBV6-5 to TRBJ2-7, with TRBD1 matching 9 bases. The CDR3 length is 15 residues. The ends lost 9 bases at V and 6 bases at J; junction bases unmatched: 15. Per the germline V gene, CDR1 is MNHEY and CDR2 is SVGAGI.

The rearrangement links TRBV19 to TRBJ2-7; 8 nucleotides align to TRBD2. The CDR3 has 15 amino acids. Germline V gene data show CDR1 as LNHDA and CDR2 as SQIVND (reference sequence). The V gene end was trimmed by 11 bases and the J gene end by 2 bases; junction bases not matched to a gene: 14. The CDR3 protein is CASQWQRGPTYEQYF. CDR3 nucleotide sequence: TGTGCCTCCCAATGGCAGCGGGGGCCAACCTACGAGCAGTACTTC.

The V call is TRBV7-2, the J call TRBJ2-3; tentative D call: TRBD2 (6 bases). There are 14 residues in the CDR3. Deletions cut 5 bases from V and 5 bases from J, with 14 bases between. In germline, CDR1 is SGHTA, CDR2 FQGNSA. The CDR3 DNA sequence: TGTGCCAGCAGCCGACGACTAGTTTTAGATACGCAGTATTTT. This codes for CASSRRLVLDTQYF.

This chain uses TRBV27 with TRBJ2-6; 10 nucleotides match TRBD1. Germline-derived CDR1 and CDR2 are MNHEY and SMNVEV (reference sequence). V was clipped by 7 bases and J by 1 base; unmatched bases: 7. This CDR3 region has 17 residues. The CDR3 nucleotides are TGTGCCAGCAAACTAGACAGGGGGCGGTCTGGGGCCAACGTCCTGACTTTC. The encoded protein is CASKLDRGRSGANVLTF.

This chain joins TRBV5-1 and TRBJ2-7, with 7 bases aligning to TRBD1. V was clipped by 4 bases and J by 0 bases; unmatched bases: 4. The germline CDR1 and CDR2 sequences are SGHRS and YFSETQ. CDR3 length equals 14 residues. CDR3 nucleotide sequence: TGCGCCAGCAGCCCTCGGACAGGCTCCTACGAGCAGTACTTC. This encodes CASSPRTGSYEQYF.

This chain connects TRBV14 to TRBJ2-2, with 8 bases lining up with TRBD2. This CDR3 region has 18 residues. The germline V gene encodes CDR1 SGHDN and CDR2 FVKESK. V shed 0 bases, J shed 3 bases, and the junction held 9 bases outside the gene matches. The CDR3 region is CASSQDLLGAGDTGELFF. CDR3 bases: TGTGCCAGCAGCCAAGATCTATTGGGAGCGGGAGACACCGGGGAGCTGTTTTTT. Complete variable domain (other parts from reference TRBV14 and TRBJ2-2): EAGVTQFPSHSVIEKGQTVTLRCDPISGHDNLYWYRRVMGKEIKFLLHFVKESKQDESGMPNNRFLAERTGGTYSTLKVQPAELEDSGVYFCASSQDLLGAGDTGELFFGEGSRLTVL.

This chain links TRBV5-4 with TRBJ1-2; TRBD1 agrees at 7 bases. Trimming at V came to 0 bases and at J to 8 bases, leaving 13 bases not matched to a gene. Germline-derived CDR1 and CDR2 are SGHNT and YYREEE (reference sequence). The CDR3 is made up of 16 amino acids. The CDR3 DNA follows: TGTGCCAGCAGCTTGGACCCGGGACAGCCCCAACGGGGCTACACCTTC. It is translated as CASSLDPGQPQRGYTF. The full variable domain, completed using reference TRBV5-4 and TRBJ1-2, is ETGVTQSPTHLIKTRGQQVTLRCSSQSGHNTVSWYQQALGQGPQFIFQYYREEENGRGNFPPRFSGLQFPNYSSELNVNALELDDSALYLCASSLDPGQPQRGYTFGSGTRLTVV.

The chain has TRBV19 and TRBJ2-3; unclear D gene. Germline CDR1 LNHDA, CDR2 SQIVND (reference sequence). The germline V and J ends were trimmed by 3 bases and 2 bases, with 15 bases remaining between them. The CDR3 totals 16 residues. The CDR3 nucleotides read TGTGCCAGTAGTATCAGCGCAGCCGACTCCACAGATACGCAGTATTTT. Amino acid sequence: CASSISAADSTDTQYF.

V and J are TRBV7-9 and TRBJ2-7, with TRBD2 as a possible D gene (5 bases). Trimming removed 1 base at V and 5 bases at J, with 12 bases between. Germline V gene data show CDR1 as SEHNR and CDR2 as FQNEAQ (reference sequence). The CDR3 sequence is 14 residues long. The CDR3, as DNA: TGTGCCAGCAGCTTAGGCGGACTTGGGGACGAGCAGTACTTC. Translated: CASSLGGLGDEQYF.

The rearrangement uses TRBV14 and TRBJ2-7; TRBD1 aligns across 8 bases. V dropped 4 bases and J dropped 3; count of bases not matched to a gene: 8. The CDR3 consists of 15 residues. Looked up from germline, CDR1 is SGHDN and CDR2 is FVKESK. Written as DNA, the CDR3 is TGTGCCAGCAGCCCATTGGGACAGGAACACTACGAGCAGTACTTC. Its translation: CASSPLGQEHYEQYF.

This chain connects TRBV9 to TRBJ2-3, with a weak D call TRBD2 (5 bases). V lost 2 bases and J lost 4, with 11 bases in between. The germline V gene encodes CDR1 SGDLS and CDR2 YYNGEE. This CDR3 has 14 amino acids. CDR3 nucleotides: TGTGCCAGCAGCGTCGGGATTGGTGCAGATACGCAGTATTTT. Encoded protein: CASSVGIGADTQYF.

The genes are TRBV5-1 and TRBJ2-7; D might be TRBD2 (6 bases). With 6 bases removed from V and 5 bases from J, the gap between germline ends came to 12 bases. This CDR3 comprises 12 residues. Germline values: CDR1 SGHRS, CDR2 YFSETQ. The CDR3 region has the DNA TGCGCCAGCAACGGGGGAGTTAACGAGCAGTACTTC. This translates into CASNGGVNEQYF.

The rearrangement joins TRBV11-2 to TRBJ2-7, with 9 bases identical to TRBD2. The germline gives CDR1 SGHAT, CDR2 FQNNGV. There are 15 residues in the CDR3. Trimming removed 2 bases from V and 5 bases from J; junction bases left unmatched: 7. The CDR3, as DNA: TGTGCCAGCAGCTTACTTAGCGGGGGTGTCGACGAGCAGTACTTC. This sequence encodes CASSLLSGGVDEQYF.

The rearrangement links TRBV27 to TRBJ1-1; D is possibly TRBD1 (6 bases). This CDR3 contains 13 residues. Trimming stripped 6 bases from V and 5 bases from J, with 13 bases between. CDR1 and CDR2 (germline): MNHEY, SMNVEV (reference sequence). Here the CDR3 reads CASRAGAGTEAFF. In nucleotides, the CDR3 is TGTGCCAGCAGGGCAGGGGCTGGGACTGAAGCTTTCTTT.

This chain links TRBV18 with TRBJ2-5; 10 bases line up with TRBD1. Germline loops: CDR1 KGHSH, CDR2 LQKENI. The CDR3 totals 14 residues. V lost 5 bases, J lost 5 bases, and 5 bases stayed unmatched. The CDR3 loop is CASSSGQGMETQYF. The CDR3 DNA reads TGTGCCAGCTCATCGGGACAGGGGATGGAGACCCAGTACTTC. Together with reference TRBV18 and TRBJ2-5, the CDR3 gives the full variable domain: NAGVMQNPRHLVRRRGQEARLRCSPMKGHSHVYWYRQLPEEGLKFMVYLQKENIIDESGMPKERFSAEFPKEGPSILRIQQVVRGDSAAYFCASSSGQGMETQYFGPGTRLLVL.